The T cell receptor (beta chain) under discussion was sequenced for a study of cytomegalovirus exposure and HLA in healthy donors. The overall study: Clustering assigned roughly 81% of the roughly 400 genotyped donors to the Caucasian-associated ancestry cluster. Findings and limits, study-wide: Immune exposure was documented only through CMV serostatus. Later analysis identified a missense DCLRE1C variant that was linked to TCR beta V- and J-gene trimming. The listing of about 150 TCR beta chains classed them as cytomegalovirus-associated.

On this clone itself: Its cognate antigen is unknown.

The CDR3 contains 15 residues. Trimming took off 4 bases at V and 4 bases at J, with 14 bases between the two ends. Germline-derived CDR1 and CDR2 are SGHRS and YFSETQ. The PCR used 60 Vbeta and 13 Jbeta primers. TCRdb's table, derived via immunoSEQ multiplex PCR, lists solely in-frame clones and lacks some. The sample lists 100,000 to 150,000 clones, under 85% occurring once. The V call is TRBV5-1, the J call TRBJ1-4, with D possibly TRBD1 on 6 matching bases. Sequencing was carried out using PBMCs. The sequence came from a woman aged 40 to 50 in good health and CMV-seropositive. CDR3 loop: CASSPGQGYNEKLFF. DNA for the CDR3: TGCGCCAGCAGCCCGGGACAAGGGTATAATGAAAAACTGTTTTTT.